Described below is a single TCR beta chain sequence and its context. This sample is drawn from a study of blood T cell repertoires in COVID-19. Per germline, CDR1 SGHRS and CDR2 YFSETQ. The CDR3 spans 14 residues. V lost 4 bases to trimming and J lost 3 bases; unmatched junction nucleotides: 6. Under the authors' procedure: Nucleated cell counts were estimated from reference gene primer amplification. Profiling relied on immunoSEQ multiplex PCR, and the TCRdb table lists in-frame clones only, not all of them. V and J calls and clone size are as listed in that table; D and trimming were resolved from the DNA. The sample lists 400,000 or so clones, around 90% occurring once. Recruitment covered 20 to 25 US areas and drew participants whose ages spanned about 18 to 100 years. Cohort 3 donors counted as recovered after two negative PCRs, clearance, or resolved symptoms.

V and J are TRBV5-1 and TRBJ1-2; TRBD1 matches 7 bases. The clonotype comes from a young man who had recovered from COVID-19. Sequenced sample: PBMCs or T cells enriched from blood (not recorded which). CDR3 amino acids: CASSRQGVDYGYTF. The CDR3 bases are TGCGCCAGCAGCCGCCAGGGGGTCGACTATGGCTACACCTTC.